The 11 T cell receptor beta chains below come from one sample, sequenced in a study of shared clonotypes between healthy human individuals. The protocol was immunoSEQ multiplex PCR, while the TCRdb copy is restricted to in-frame clones and leaves out a portion. This table holds some 2,000,000 clones, 85% to 95% found once. Sequenced material: naive CD4+ T cells sorted from blood. Subset here: CD45RA+ positively selected. The source is a man younger than 30 in good health.

The rearrangement links TRBV4-2 to TRBJ2-7; D not certain. Trimming took 1 base from V and 6 from J, leaving 16 bases between them. CDR3 length: 15 amino acids. Looked up from germline, CDR1 is LGHNA and CDR2 is YNFKEQ. Written as DNA, the CDR3 is TGTGCCAGCAGCCAAGGTTGGGCAGGCGTTTTCGAGCAGTACTTC. This gives the protein CASSQGWAGVFEQYF.

The chain is built from TRBV7-6 and TRBJ2-7; D might be TRBD1 (7 bases). CDR1 and CDR2 (germline): SGHVS, FNYEAQ. The CDR3 contains 14 residues. V lost 3 bases to trimming and J lost 3 bases, with 12 bases between them. CDR3 sequence (DNA): TGTGCCAGCAGCTTGCAGGGGGACTTCTACGAGCAGTACTTC. This translates into CASSLQGDFYEQYF.

This clone was detected only once. This chain connects TRBV14 to TRBJ2-2; 9 nucleotides agree with TRBD2. CDR1 is SGHDN and CDR2 is FVKESK in the germline V gene. This CDR3 spans 17 amino acids. V gave up 5 bases and J gave up 3 bases; unmatched junction bases: 10. The CDR3 sequence is CASSERLAVGYTGELFF. The CDR3 DNA sequence: TGTGCCAGCAGCGAAAGACTAGCGGTGGGCTACACCGGGGAGCTGTTTTTT. The variable domain in full, completed from reference TRBV14 and TRBJ2-2, reads EAGVTQFPSHSVIEKGQTVTLRCDPISGHDNLYWYRRVMGKEIKFLLHFVKESKQDESGMPNNRFLAERTGGTYSTLKVQPAELEDSGVYFCASSERLAVGYTGELFFGEGSRLTVL.

CDR3 protein: CAWSVTGRVEKLFF. The DNA for the CDR3 is TGTGCCTGGAGTGTAACCGGCAGGGTTGAAAAACTGTTTTTT. The gene calls are TRBV30 and TRBJ1-4; D may be TRBD1 (5 bases). Germline V gene sequence: CDR1 GTSNPN, CDR2 SVGIG (reference sequence). V was clipped by 0 bases and J by 7 bases, with 12 bases between them. This CDR3 comprises 14 residues.

This chain joins TRBV11-1 and TRBJ2-7; D remains unclear. V lost 8 bases to trimming and J lost 2 bases, with 13 bases between them. In germline, CDR1 is SGHAT, CDR2 FQDESV (reference sequence). This CDR3 region has 13 residues. CDR3 sequence: CASSWQEPYEQYF. The CDR3 coding sequence is TGTGCCAGCTCTTGGCAGGAACCCTACGAGCAGTACTTC. Variable domain in full (rest from reference TRBV11-1 and TRBJ2-7): EAEVAQSPRYKITEKSQAVAFWCDPISGHATLYWYRQILGQGPELLVQFQDESVVDDSQLPKDRFSAERLKGVDSTLKIQPAELGDSAMYLCASSWQEPYEQYFGPGTRLTVT.

The CDR3 nucleotides read TGTGCCAGCAGCTCGTCGGCTAATTCACCCCTCCACTTT. It is translated as CASSSSANSPLHF. The chain joins TRBV5-4 to TRBJ1-6; D remains ambiguous. V dropped 3 bases and J dropped 6 bases, with 7 bases sitting between them. CDR3 length: 13 amino acids. Germline values: CDR1 SGHNT, CDR2 YYREEE (reference sequence).

The CDR3 loop is CASSLRRRQSRANVLTF. The CDR3 nucleotides are TGTGCCAGCAGTTTACGACGACGACAAAGTCGGGCCAACGTCCTGACTTTC. The chain links TRBV6-9 to TRBJ2-6, with D unclear. This CDR3 contains 17 residues. Germline lookup yields CDR1 MNHGY and CDR2 SVAAGI. Trimming left V 4 bases short and J 5 bases short, with 18 bases between.

This clone came up once. V usage is TRBV28 and J usage is TRBJ2-5; 7 bases map to TRBD1. The tail of the sequence fits TRBJ2-7 better, so the J call may be wrong. This CDR3 is 15 amino acids long. Germline CDR1 is MDHEN and CDR2 is SYDVKM. The CDR3 nucleotides are TGTGCCAGCAGAACTTCCCTTTGGGACAGCGACGAGCAGTACTTC. Encoded protein: CASRTSLWDSDEQYF.

As regards this clone: One base away lies a much larger clone, so this may be a sequencing read error. This same CDR3 is encoded by further DNA sequences in the sample. The V gene is TRBV29-1, the J gene TRBJ2-5; D may match TRBD1 or TRBD2 (5 bases each). Trimming removed 6 bases at V and 2 bases at J, with 13 bases between. Germline V CDR1 and CDR2: SQVTM, ANQGSEA. This CDR3 has 13 residues. CDR3 DNA: TGCAGCGTGGCGCCGGGGCAACAAGAGACCCAGTACTTC. Its translation: CSVAPGQQETQYF.

This clone was seen a few times. This chain uses TRBV28 with TRBJ2-1; D remains ambiguous. The ends were cut back, 8 bases at V and 7 bases at J, with 15 bases in the middle. Germline CDR1 and CDR2: MDHEN and SYDVKM. The CDR3 consists of 13 residues. Here the CDR3 reads CASVGPPTNEQFF. DNA of the CDR3: TGTGCCAGCGTAGGACCGCCGACTAATGAGCAGTTCTTC.

The V and J genes are TRBV25-1 and TRBJ1-2; 7 bases line up with TRBD1. V lost 6 bases to trimming and J lost 0 bases; unmatched junction nucleotides: 4. Germline lookup yields CDR1 MGHDK and CDR2 SYGVNS. This CDR3 has 14 residues. This CDR3 reads CASRETGANYGYTF. The CDR3 bases are TGTGCCAGCAGAGAAACAGGGGCTAACTATGGCTACACCTTC.